Following are 16 T cell receptor beta chains from one sample sequenced in a study of CD8 T cells in Susac syndrome. After extraction with the RNeasy kit, about 0.5 to 1 ug of the RNA was reverse transcribed using random hexamers. Each CDR3 protein gets one entry after TCRdb re-called the immunoSEQ multiplex PCR reads with MiXCR. The sample has 210,000 or so distinct CDR3 sequences, about 94% seen once. Sequencing input: CD4+ T cells from PBMCs. Receptors were obtained from a human donor with Susac syndrome.

The V call is TRBV19, the J call TRBJ2-5, with D unresolved. V was shortened by 3 bases and J by 5 bases, with 13 bases between the two germline ends. The V gene's germline CDR1 is LNHDA and CDR2 SQIVND (reference sequence). This CDR3 contains 14 residues. The CDR3 DNA is TGTGCCAGTAGTATCCTTAAGGGTTCCGAGACCCAGTACTTC. Translating it yields CASSILKGSETQYF.

This clonotype was found once. The V call is TRBV28, the J call TRBJ1-5; D is uncertain. V shed 6 bases and J shed 3 bases, with 12 bases lying between them. The CDR3 extends over 14 amino acids. Germline loops: CDR1 MDHEN, CDR2 SYDVKM. CDR3 loop: CASRETQFNQPQHF. The DNA of the CDR3 is TGTGCCAGCAGAGAAACCCAGTTCAATCAGCCCCAGCATTTT.

Only a few counts were recorded for this clonotype. The chain couples TRBV7-2 to TRBJ1-2; 9 nucleotides match TRBD1. Germline V gives CDR1 SGHTA, CDR2 FQGNSA. This CDR3 contains 13 residues. Germline trimming cut 6 bases from V and 7 bases from J; bases unmatched to any gene: 6. CDR3 in amino acids: CASSLGQGLGYTF. CDR3 nucleotides: TGTGCCAGCAGTTTGGGACAGGGACTTGGCTACACCTTC.

The genes are TRBV3-1 and TRBJ1-1, with D unresolved. The germline V gene encodes CDR1 LGHDT and CDR2 YNNKEL (reference sequence). The ends were cut back, 2 bases at V and 1 base at J, with 8 bases in the middle. CDR3 length: 14 amino acids. CDR3: CASSQLDGNTEAFF. In DNA, the CDR3 is TGTGCCAGCAGCCAACTCGACGGGAACACTGAAGCTTTCTTT.

The chain couples TRBV11-1 to TRBJ1-1; D is ambiguous. The CDR3 runs 13 residues. V gave up 0 bases and J gave up 3 bases, with 5 bases separating them. Germline loops: CDR1 SGHAT, CDR2 FQDESV (reference sequence). The CDR3 DNA follows: TGTGCCAGCAGCTTAGCGCAGGACACTGAAGCTTTCTTT. It encodes CASSLAQDTEAFF.

The DNA for the CDR3 is TGTGCCAGCAGTGATTGGGTAAGGACGAGCTCCTACGAGCAGTACTTC. Its translation: CASSDWVRTSSYEQYF. V usage is TRBV2 and J usage is TRBJ2-7; unclear D gene. The CDR3 contains 16 residues. Trimming pared 3 bases from V and 0 bases from J, leaving 15 bases between. Germline V gene data show CDR1 as SNHLY and CDR2 as FYNNEI.

The chain joins TRBV7-8 to TRBJ1-1; no reliable D call. The CDR3 is 14 amino acids. Trimming shortened V by 5 bases and J by 0 bases, and 10 bases separated the two germline ends. The V gene's germline CDR1 is SGHVS and CDR2 FQNEAQ. The CDR3 bases are TGTGCCAGCAGCCTAGGGAGCATGAACACTGAAGCTTTCTTT. It codes for CASSLGSMNTEAFF.

The genes are TRBV20-1 and TRBJ1-5; D is perhaps TRBD1 (6 bases). This CDR3 has 12 residues. Trimming took off 8 bases at V and 2 bases at J, with 10 bases between the two ends. Per germline, CDR1 DFQATT and CDR2 SNEGSKA (reference sequence). The DNA for the CDR3 is TGCAGTCAGGGGAGAGGCAATCAGCCCCAGCATTTT. This translates into CSQGRGNQPQHF.

V is TRBV4-3 and J is TRBJ2-7; possibly TRBD1 for D (5 bases). V gave up 1 base and J gave up 6 bases, with 16 bases separating them. Germline CDR1 is LGHNA and CDR2 is YSLEER. The CDR3 has 15 amino acids. DNA of the CDR3: TGCGCCAGCAGCCAAGGTTCCCGAACCAGGGCCGAGCAGTACTTC. Its protein product is CASSQGSRTRAEQYF.

J is TRBJ2-1 and V is TRBV20-1; the D gene is possibly TRBD2 (5 bases). CDR1 is DFQATT and CDR2 is SNEGSKA in the germline V gene (reference sequence). Trimming removed 3 bases at V and 6 bases at J, with 15 bases between. This CDR3 is 14 amino acids long. CDR3 loop: CSASGGQGGNEQFF. The CDR3 DNA reads as TGCAGTGCTAGCGGCGGGCAAGGAGGCAATGAGCAGTTCTTC.

The chain employs TRBV20-1 and TRBJ2-3; 13 bases line up with TRBD2. Germline lookup yields CDR1 DFQATT and CDR2 SNEGSKA (reference sequence). The J segment lost 5 bases and the V segment lost 3 bases, leaving 8 bases of the junction unmatched. The CDR3 loop spans 16 amino acids. CDR3 bases: TGCAGTGCTAGCAGGACAGGACTAGCGGGGGAAGATACGCAGTATTTT. Translated, it gives CSASRTGLAGEDTQYF.

The chain has TRBV4-3 and TRBJ2-3, with 11 bases lining up with TRBD2. Unmatched junction bases numbered 12, after V lost 0 bases and J lost 1 base. CDR1 is LGHNA, CDR2 YSLEER, per germline. The CDR3 has 20 amino acids. In nucleotides, the CDR3 is TGCGCCAGCAGCCAAGATCCTTTAGCGGGGGGGCGGTATGGCACAGATACGCAGTATTTT. Translation: CASSQDPLAGGRYGTDTQYF.

The chain combines TRBV29-1 with TRBJ2-7; tentatively, D is TRBD2 (6 bases). The germline V gene encodes CDR1 SQVTM and CDR2 ANQGSEA. The CDR3 is 12 amino acids. With 4 bases removed from V and 5 bases from J, the gap between germline ends came to 12 bases. The CDR3 here is CSVVWGDHEQYF. CDR3 nucleotides: TGCAGCGTTGTGTGGGGGGACCACGAGCAGTACTTC.

V is TRBV7-2 and J is TRBJ1-1, with no clear D. The CDR3 loop spans 16 amino acids. The V end lost 5 bases, the J end lost 1 base, and 17 bases lay between the germline ends. Germline V gene data show CDR1 as SGHTA and CDR2 as FQGNSA. The CDR3: CASSPAFRQTNTEAFF. DNA of the CDR3: TGTGCCAGCAGCCCAGCCTTTAGACAAACGAACACTGAAGCTTTCTTT.

V gene TRBV3-1 combines with J gene TRBJ1-6, with 9 bases aligning to TRBD1. V trimming: 1 base; J trimming: 8 bases; junction bases outside the gene matches: 6. The germline V gene encodes CDR1 LGHDT and CDR2 YNNKEL (reference sequence). The CDR3 totals 16 residues. The CDR3 is CASSQATGGAYSPLHF. The CDR3, as DNA: TGTGCCAGCAGCCAAGCCACAGGGGGCGCATATTCACCCCTCCACTTT. Variable domain in full (rest from reference TRBV3-1 and TRBJ1-6): DTAVSQTPKYLVTQMGNDKSIKCEQNLGHDTMYWYKQDSKKFLKIMFSYNNKELIINETVPNRFSPKSPDKAHLNLHINSLELGDSAVYFCASSQATGGAYSPLHFGNGTRLTVT.

This clonotype occurred once. This rearrangement joins TRBV30 to TRBJ2-5, with 14 bases identical to TRBD2. Germline lookup yields CDR1 GTSNPN and CDR2 SVGIG (reference sequence). J gave up 4 bases and V 3 bases, and 1 base lay outside the gene matches. This CDR3 region has 14 residues. Written as DNA, the CDR3 is TGTGCCTGGAGGACTAGCGGGGGGGCAGAGACCCAGTACTTC. It encodes CAWRTSGGAETQYF.